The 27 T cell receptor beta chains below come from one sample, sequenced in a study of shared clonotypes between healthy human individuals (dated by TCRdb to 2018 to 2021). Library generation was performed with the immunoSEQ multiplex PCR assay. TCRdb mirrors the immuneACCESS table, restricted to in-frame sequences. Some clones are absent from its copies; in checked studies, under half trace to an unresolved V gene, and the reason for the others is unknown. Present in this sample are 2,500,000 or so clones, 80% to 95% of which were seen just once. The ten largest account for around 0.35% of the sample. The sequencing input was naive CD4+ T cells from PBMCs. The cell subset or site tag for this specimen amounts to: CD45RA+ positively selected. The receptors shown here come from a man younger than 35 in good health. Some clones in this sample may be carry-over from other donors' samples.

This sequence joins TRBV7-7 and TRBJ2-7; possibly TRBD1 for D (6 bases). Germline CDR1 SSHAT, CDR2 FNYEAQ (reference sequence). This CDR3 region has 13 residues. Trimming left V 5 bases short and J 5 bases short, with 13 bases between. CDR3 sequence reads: CASSLSGDNEQYF. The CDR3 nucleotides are TGTGCCAGCAGCCTATCCGGGGACAACGAGCAGTACTTC.

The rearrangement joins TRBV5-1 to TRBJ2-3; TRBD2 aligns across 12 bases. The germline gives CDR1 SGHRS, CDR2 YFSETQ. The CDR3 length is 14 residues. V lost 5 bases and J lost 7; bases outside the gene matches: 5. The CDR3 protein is CASSETSGSYTQYF. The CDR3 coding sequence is TGCGCCAGCAGTGAGACTAGCGGGAGCTATACGCAGTATTTT.

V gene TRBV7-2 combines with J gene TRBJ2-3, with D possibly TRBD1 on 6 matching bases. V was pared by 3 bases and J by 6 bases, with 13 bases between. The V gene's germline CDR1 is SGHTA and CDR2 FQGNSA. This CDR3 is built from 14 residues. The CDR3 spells CASSFEGVGDTQYF. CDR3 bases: TGTGCCAGCAGCTTTGAGGGGGTGGGCGATACGCAGTATTTT.

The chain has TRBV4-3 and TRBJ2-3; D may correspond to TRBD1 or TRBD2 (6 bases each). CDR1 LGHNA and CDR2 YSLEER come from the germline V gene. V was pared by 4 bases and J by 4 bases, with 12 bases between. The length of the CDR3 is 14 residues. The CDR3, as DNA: TGCGCCAGCAGCCGATCCCGGGGGCCAGATACGCAGTATTTT. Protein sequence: CASSRSRGPDTQYF.

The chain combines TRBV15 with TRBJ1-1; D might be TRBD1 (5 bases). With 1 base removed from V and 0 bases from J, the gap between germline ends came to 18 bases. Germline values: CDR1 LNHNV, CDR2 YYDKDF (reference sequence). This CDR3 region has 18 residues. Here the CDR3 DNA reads TGTGCCACCAGCAGAGGCAAAAGGGGTACACAGCTGAACACTGAAGCTTTCTTT. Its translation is CATSRGKRGTQLNTEAFF.

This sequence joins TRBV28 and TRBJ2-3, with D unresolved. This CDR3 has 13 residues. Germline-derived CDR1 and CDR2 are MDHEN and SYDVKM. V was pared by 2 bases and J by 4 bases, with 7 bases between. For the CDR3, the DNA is TGTGCCAGCAGTTTAGTAGATCCAGATACGCAGTATTTT. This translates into CASSLVDPDTQYF.

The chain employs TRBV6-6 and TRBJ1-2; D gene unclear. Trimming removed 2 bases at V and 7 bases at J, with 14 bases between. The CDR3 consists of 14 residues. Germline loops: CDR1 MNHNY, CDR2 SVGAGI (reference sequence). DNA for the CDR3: TGTGCCAGCAGTTACGTCCGACCCGCGGCTGGCTACACCTTC. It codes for CASSYVRPAAGYTF.

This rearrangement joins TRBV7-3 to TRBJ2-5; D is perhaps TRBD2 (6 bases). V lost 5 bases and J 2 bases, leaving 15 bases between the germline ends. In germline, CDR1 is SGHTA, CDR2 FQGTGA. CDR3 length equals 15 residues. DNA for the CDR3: TGTGCCAGCAGCAAGCTCGGAGGGAGGCAAGAGACCCAGTACTTC. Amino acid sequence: CASSKLGGRQETQYF.

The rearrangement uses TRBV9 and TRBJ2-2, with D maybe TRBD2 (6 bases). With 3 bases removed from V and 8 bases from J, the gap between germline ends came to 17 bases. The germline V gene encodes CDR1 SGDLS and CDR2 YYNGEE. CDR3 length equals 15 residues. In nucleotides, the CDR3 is TGTGCCAGCAGCGAGATGACGGGAGAGACGGGGGAGCTGTTTTTT. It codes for CASSEMTGETGELFF.

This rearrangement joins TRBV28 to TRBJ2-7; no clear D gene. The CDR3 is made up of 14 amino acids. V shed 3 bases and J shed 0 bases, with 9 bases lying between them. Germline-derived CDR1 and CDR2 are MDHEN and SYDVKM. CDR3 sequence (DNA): TGTGCCAGCAGTTTTTCGAGGTTCTCCTACGAGCAGTACTTC. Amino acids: CASSFSRFSYEQYF.

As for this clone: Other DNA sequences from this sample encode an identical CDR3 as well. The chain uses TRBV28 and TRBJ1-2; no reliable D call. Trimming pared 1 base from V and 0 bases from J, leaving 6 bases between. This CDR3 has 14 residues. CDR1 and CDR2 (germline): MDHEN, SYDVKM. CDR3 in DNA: TGTGCCAGCAGTTTATCAGGTCCTAACTATGGCTACACCTTC. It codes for CASSLSGPNYGYTF.

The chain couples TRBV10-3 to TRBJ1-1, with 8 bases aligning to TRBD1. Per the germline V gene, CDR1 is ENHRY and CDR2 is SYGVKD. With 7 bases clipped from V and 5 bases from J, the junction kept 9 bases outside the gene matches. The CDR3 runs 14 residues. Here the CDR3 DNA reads TGTGCCATCAAATCGACAGGGGAGGGGACTGAAGCTTTCTTT. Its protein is CAIKSTGEGTEAFF.

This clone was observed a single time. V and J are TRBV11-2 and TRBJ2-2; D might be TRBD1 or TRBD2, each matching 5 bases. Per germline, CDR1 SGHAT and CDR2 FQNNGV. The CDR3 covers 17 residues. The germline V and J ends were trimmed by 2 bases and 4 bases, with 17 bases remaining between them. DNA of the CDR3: TGTGCCAGCAGCTTAACTTTACTAGGGGTAGGCACCGGGGAGCTGTTTTTT. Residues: CASSLTLLGVGTGELFF.

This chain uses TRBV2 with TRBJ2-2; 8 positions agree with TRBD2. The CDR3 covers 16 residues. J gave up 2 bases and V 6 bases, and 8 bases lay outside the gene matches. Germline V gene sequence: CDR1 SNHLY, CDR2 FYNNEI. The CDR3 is CASRSGSFANTGELFF. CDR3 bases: TGTGCCAGCAGAAGCGGGAGCTTCGCTAACACCGGGGAGCTGTTTTTT.

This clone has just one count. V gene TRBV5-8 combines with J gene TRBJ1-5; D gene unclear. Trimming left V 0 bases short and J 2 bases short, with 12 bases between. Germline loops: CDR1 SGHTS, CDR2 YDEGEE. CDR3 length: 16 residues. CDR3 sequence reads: CASSLARRGGNQPQHF. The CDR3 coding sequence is TGTGCCAGCAGCTTGGCCCGGAGAGGCGGCAATCAGCCCCAGCATTTT.

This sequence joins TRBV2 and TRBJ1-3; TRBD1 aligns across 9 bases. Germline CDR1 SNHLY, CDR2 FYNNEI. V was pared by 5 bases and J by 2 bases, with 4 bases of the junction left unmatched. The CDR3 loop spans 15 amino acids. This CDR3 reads CASSFTGGPGNTIYF. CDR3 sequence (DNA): TGTGCCAGCAGTTTCACAGGGGGCCCTGGAAACACCATATATTTT.

The chain's CDR3 is CASSLGDGLNTEAFF. CDR3 sequence (DNA): TGCGCCAGCAGCTTGGGGGACGGCCTGAACACTGAAGCTTTCTTT. The chain has TRBV5-1 and TRBJ1-1, with D possibly matching TRBD1 (5 bases). This CDR3 contains 15 residues. Trimming shortened V by 0 bases and J by 0 bases, and 9 bases separated the two germline ends. Looked up from germline, CDR1 is SGHRS and CDR2 is YFSETQ.

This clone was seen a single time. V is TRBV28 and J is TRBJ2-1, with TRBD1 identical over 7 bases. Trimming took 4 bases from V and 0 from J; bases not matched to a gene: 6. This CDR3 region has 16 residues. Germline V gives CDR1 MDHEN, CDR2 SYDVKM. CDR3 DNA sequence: TGTGCCAGCAGTTCTACAGGGGCCTCCTCCTACAATGAGCAGTTCTTC. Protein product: CASSSTGASSYNEQFF.

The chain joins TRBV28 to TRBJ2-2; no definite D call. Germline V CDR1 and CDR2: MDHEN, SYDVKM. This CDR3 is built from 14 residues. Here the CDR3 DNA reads TGTGCTACCCGTCCAAGCCTGAACACCGGGGAGCTGTTTTTT. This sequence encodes CATRPSLNTGELFF.

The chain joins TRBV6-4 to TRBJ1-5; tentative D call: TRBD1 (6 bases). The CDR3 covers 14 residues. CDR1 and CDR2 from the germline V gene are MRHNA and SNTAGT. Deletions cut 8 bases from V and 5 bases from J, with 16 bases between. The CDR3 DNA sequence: TGTGCCAGCTACTCTCGGACAGACGATCAGCCCCAGCATTTT. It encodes CASYSRTDDQPQHF.

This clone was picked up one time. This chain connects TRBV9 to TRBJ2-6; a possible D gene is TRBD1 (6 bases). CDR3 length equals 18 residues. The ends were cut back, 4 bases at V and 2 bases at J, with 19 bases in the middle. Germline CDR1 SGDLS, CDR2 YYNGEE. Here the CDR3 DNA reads TGTGCCAGCAGCTTCACGACCGACAGGACTGCTGGGGCCAACGTCCTGACTTTC. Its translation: CASSFTTDRTAGANVLTF.

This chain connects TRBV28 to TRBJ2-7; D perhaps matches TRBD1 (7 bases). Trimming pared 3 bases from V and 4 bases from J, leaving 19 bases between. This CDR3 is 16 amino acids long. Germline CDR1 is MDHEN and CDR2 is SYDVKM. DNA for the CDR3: TGTGCCAGCAGTTTTGAGAGGGGGCGGGGCTTTTACGAGCAGTACTTC. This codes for CASSFERGRGFYEQYF. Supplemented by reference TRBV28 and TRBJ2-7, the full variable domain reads DVKVTQSSRYLVKRTGEKVFLECVQDMDHENMFWYRQDPGLGLRLIYFSYDVKMKEKGDIPEGYSVSREKKERFSLILESASTNQTSMYLCASSFERGRGFYEQYFGPGTRLTVT.

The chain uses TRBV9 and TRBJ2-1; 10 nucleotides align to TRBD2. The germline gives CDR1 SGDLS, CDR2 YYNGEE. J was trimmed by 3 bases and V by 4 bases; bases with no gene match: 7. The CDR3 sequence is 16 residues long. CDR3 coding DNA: TGTGCCAGCAGCCCCCACCGGACTAGCGGCTACAATGAGCAGTTCTTC. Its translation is CASSPHRTSGYNEQFF.

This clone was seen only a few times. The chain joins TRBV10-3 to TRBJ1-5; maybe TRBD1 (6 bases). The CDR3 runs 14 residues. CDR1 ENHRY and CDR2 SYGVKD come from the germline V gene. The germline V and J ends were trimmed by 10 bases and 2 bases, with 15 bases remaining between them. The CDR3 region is CATLAQGRNQPQHF. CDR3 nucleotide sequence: TGTGCCACCCTCGCACAGGGACGCAATCAGCCCCAGCATTTT.

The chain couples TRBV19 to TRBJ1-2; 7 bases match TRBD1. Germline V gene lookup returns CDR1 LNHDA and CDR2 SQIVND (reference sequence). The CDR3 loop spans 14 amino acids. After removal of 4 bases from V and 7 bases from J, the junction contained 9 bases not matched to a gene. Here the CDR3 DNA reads TGTGCCAGTAGTACATCCGGGACAGCGCTTGGCTACACCTTC. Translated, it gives CASSTSGTALGYTF.

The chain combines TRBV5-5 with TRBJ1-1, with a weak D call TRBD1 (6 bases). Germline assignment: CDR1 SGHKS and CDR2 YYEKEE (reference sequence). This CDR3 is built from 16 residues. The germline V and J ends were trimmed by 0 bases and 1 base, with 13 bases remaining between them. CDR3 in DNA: TGTGCCAGCAGCTTGGCCATCGGCAGGGGGAACACTGAAGCTTTCTTT. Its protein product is CASSLAIGRGNTEAFF.

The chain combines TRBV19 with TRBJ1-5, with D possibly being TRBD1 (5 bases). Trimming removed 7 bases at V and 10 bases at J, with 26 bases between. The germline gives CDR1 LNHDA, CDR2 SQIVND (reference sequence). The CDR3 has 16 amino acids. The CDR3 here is CASTPRGGLIISPQHF. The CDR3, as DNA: TGTGCCAGTACCCCGCGGGGGGGGTTAATCATCAGCCCCCAGCATTTT.